These T cell receptor beta chains were read from a single sample in a study of control samples from healthy donors and cancer patients. The method was immunoSEQ multiplex PCR; TCRdb's version includes in-frame clones alone and lacks a portion of them. The sample records around 170,000 clones, roughly 88% being singletons. The specimen was blood. The receptors originated from a woman in her 30s in good health. CDR3s include the opening cysteine and the closing phenylalanine or tryptophan. The order of the fields is D gene, V gene, clone size, J gene, CDR3 protein, CDR3 DNA. The D gene is left open where the match is weak. Clone size is shown for a subset of rows, as once, few, many or a class of expanded clone.

d_gene: TRBD2
v_gene: TRBV4-2
abundance: few
j_gene: TRBJ2-2
CDR3aa: CASSVPGTSEDTGELFF
CDR3nt: TGTGCCAGCAGCGTCCCCGGGACTAGCGAGGATACCGGGGAGCTGTTTTTT

d_gene: .
v_gene: TRBV20-1
abundance: .
j_gene: TRBJ1-1
CDR3aa: CSTRGGTEAFF
CDR3nt: TGCAGTACGCGGGGAGGCACTGAAGCTTTCTTT

d_gene: .
v_gene: TRBV19
abundance: once
j_gene: TRBJ2-1
CDR3aa: CASRIVNEQFF
CDR3nt: TGTGCCAGTAGGATAGTCAATGAGCAGTTCTTC

d_gene: .
v_gene: TRBV6-5
abundance: .
j_gene: TRBJ1-2
CDR3aa: CASRAGRFRYGYTF
CDR3nt: TGTGCCAGCAGAGCGGGGAGGTTTCGGTATGGCTACACCTTC

d_gene: .
v_gene: TRBV19
abundance: .
j_gene: TRBJ1-1
CDR3aa: CASSITVGNTEAFF
CDR3nt: TGTGCCAGTAGTATCACAGTCGGGAACACTGAAGCTTTCTTT

d_gene: .
v_gene: TRBV7-9
abundance: .
j_gene: TRBJ1-1
CDR3aa: CASSFAVNTEAFF
CDR3nt: TGTGCCAGCAGCTTCGCCGTGAACACTGAAGCTTTCTTT

d_gene: .
v_gene: TRBV10-3
abundance: .
j_gene: TRBJ1-6
CDR3aa: CAISESPPRGRSLHF
CDR3nt: TGTGCCATCAGTGAGTCCCCCCCCAGGGGAAGGTCCCTCCACTTT

d_gene: .
v_gene: TRBV12-3/TRBV12-4
abundance: .
j_gene: TRBJ1-5
CDR3aa: CASRDQKNQPQHF
CDR3nt: TGTGCCAGCAGGGATCAGAAGAATCAGCCCCAGCATTTT

d_gene: .
v_gene: TRBV5-1
abundance: .
j_gene: TRBJ2-7
CDR3aa: CASSLLGGASYEQYF
CDR3nt: TGCGCCAGCAGCCTCCTCGGAGGGGCATCGTACGAGCAGTACTTC

d_gene: .
v_gene: TRBV7-9
abundance: few
j_gene: TRBJ2-7
CDR3aa: CASSPPFDEQYF
CDR3nt: TGTGCCAGCAGCCCGCCCTTCGACGAGCAGTACTTC

d_gene: TRBD1
v_gene: TRBV2
abundance: .
j_gene: TRBJ1-2
CDR3aa: CASSGAGGGYGYTF
CDR3nt: TGTGCCAGCAGTGGGGCAGGGGGAGGTTATGGCTACACCTTC

d_gene: .
v_gene: TRBV28
abundance: .
j_gene: TRBJ1-4
CDR3aa: CASSGAGEKLFF
CDR3nt: TGTGCCAGCAGTGGAGCGGGCGAAAAACTGTTTTTT

d_gene: .
v_gene: TRBV5-1
abundance: once
j_gene: TRBJ1-1
CDR3aa: CASSLKGLNTEAFF
CDR3nt: TGCGCCAGCAGCTTGAAGGGGCTGAACACTGAAGCTTTCTTT

d_gene: .
v_gene: TRBV29-1
abundance: .
j_gene: TRBJ2-5
CDR3aa: CSVTGLGETQYF
CDR3nt: TGCAGCGTTACAGGGCTGGGGGAGACCCAGTACTTC

d_gene: TRBD1
v_gene: TRBV5-6
abundance: .
j_gene: TRBJ1-4
CDR3aa: CASSHILVRDRGHEKLFF
CDR3nt: TGTGCCAGCAGCCATATCCTCGTCCGGGACAGGGGACATGAAAAACTGTTTTTT

d_gene: TRBD2
v_gene: TRBV6-4
abundance: .
j_gene: TRBJ2-1
CDR3aa: CASSGKLAGAYNEQFF
CDR3nt: TGTGCCAGCAGCGGAAAACTAGCGGGGGCGTACAATGAGCAGTTCTTC

d_gene: TRBD2
v_gene: TRBV2
abundance: .
j_gene: TRBJ2-4
CDR3aa: CASSERATSQWDIQYF
CDR3nt: TGTGCCAGCAGTGAAAGGGCGACTAGCCAGTGGGACATTCAGTACTTC

d_gene: .
v_gene: TRBV9
abundance: .
j_gene: TRBJ2-5
CDR3aa: CASSVGQGETQYF
CDR3nt: TGTGCCAGCAGCGTAGGGCAGGGGGAGACCCAGTACTTC

d_gene: .
v_gene: TRBV10-2
abundance: .
j_gene: TRBJ1-6
CDR3aa: CASSDQGTRGSPLHF
CDR3nt: TGCGCCAGCAGTGACCAGGGGACACGGGGTTCACCCCTCCACTTT

d_gene: .
v_gene: TRBV19
abundance: .
j_gene: TRBJ2-1
CDR3aa: CASSIDTGYGANEQFF
CDR3nt: TGTGCCAGTAGTATTGATACAGGGTATGGTGCCAATGAGCAGTTCTTC

d_gene: .
v_gene: TRBV5-1
abundance: .
j_gene: TRBJ1-2
CDR3aa: CASSLDRYGYTF
CDR3nt: TGCGCCAGCAGCTTGGATCGGTATGGCTACACCTTC

d_gene: TRBD1
v_gene: TRBV4-1
abundance: .
j_gene: TRBJ1-5
CDR3aa: CASSSWTGGSWPQHF
CDR3nt: TGCGCCAGCAGCAGTTGGACAGGGGGTAGTTGGCCCCAGCATTTT

d_gene: .
v_gene: TRBV7-9
abundance: .
j_gene: TRBJ1-2
CDR3aa: CASSPDHRHGYTF
CDR3nt: TGTGCCAGCAGCCCTGACCACAGGCATGGCTACACCTTC

d_gene: .
v_gene: TRBV5-4
abundance: once
j_gene: TRBJ2-1
CDR3aa: CASSIQGYNEQFF
CDR3nt: TGTGCCAGCAGTATACAGGGATACAATGAGCAGTTCTTC

d_gene: TRBD1
v_gene: TRBV6-5
abundance: .
j_gene: TRBJ2-2
CDR3aa: CASSLQGAYTGELFF
CDR3nt: TGTGCCAGCAGTCTTCAGGGGGCGTACACCGGGGAGCTGTTTTTT

d_gene: .
v_gene: TRBV9
abundance: .
j_gene: TRBJ2-3
CDR3aa: CASSVERDTQYF
CDR3nt: TGTGCCAGCAGCGTAGAAAGAGATACGCAGTATTTT

d_gene: .
v_gene: TRBV9
abundance: .
j_gene: TRBJ1-2
CDR3aa: CASSGYRVREYGYTF
CDR3nt: TGTGCCAGCAGCGGATACAGGGTACGAGAATATGGCTACACCTTC

d_gene: TRBD2
v_gene: TRBV5-5
abundance: .
j_gene: TRBJ2-1
CDR3aa: CASSLGFYSGDRRGEQFF
CDR3nt: TGTGCCAGCAGCTTGGGGTTTTATAGCGGGGACCGGAGAGGTGAGCAGTTCTTC

d_gene: .
v_gene: TRBV13
abundance: .
j_gene: TRBJ1-4
CDR3aa: CASSPRLAANEKLFF
CDR3nt: TGTGCCAGCAGCCCTCGGCTGGCCGCAAATGAAAAACTGTTTTTT

d_gene: TRBD1
v_gene: TRBV6-5
abundance: .
j_gene: TRBJ1-2
CDR3aa: CASSPGTANYGYTF
CDR3nt: TGTGCCAGCAGTCCCGGGACAGCTAACTATGGCTACACCTTC

d_gene: .
v_gene: TRBV19
abundance: .
j_gene: TRBJ1-4
CDR3aa: CAYPLIGTNEKLFF
CDR3nt: TGTGCCTACCCCTTGATTGGTACTAATGAAAAGCTGTTTTTT

d_gene: TRBD1
v_gene: TRBV24-1
abundance: .
j_gene: TRBJ2-7
CDR3aa: CATSDPGTGSHEQYF
CDR3nt: TGTGCCACCAGTGACCCCGGGACAGGCTCCCACGAGCAGTACTTC

d_gene: .
v_gene: TRBV6-5
abundance: .
j_gene: TRBJ1-1
CDR3aa: CASSYSGSGTEAFF
CDR3nt: TGTGCCAGCAGTTACTCGGGCTCAGGGACTGAAGCTTTCTTT

d_gene: .
v_gene: TRBV18
abundance: .
j_gene: TRBJ2-3
CDR3aa: CASSLDWGKTDTQYF
CDR3nt: TGTGCCAGCTCACTTGACTGGGGCAAGACAGATACGCAGTATTTT

d_gene: .
v_gene: TRBV27
abundance: .
j_gene: TRBJ2-7
CDR3aa: CASSFRVGGHEQYF
CDR3nt: TGTGCCAGCAGTTTCAGGGTTGGGGGGCACGAGCAGTACTTC

d_gene: .
v_gene: TRBV9
abundance: once
j_gene: TRBJ2-1
CDR3aa: CASGAGPNNEQFF
CDR3nt: TGTGCCAGCGGGGCGGGACCAAACAATGAGCAGTTCTTC

d_gene: .
v_gene: TRBV20-1
abundance: .
j_gene: TRBJ1-5
CDR3aa: CSASRGTQPQHF
CDR3nt: TGCAGTGCTAGTAGGGGAACTCAGCCCCAGCATTTT

d_gene: .
v_gene: TRBV2
abundance: .
j_gene: TRBJ2-5
CDR3aa: CASSEARRVYQETQYF
CDR3nt: TGTGCCAGCAGTGAAGCGCGTAGGGTGTACCAAGAGACCCAGTACTTC

d_gene: .
v_gene: TRBV11-3
abundance: .
j_gene: TRBJ2-7
CDR3aa: CASSHGASEQYF
CDR3nt: TGTGCCAGCAGCCATGGGGCTAGTGAGCAGTACTTC

d_gene: TRBD1
v_gene: TRBV2
abundance: .
j_gene: TRBJ2-1
CDR3aa: CASSGDRGGEQFF
CDR3nt: TGTGCCAGCAGTGGGGACAGGGGTGGCGAGCAGTTCTTC

d_gene: .
v_gene: TRBV5-1
abundance: .
j_gene: TRBJ2-1
CDR3aa: CASSDYYPYNEQFF
CDR3nt: TGCGCCAGCAGCGACTATTACCCCTACAATGAGCAGTTCTTC

d_gene: TRBD1
v_gene: TRBV11-2
abundance: .
j_gene: TRBJ2-7
CDR3aa: CASSFDRGPYEQYF
CDR3nt: TGTGCCAGCAGCTTTGACAGGGGTCCCTACGAGCAGTACTTC

d_gene: .
v_gene: TRBV24-1
abundance: .
j_gene: TRBJ1-2
CDR3aa: CATSDTGTNPGHMSYGYTF
CDR3nt: TGTGCCACCAGTGACACCGGGACGAACCCCGGGCATATGAGCTATGGCTACACCTTC